Each of the 24 T cell receptor beta chains below was sequenced from the same sample in a study of blood T cell repertoires in COVID-19. Only in-frame clones appear in the TCRdb table, and some are missing; sequencing was by immunoSEQ multiplex PCR. The profile shows approximately 100,000 clones, roughly nine tenths of them singletons. Sequencing was performed on peripheral blood. All receptors derive from a man aged 50-60 years with acute or convalescent COVID-19.

The V gene is TRBV19, the J gene TRBJ1-1, with D uncertain. V lost 8 bases and J lost 1, with 11 bases in between. The CDR3 is 13 residues long. In germline, CDR1 is LNHDA, CDR2 SQIVND (reference sequence). The CDR3 region has the DNA TGTGCCAGTTCCTATGAGGCGAACACTGAAGCTTTCTTT. Encoded protein: CASSYEANTEAFF.

The rearrangement joins TRBV6-1 to TRBJ2-6; D possibly corresponds to TRBD1 (5 bases). Germline values: CDR1 MNHNS, CDR2 SASEGT. Between the trimmed V and J ends, which lost 6 bases and 4 bases, there was a span of 19 bases. The CDR3 is 17 amino acids. CDR3 sequence (DNA): TGTGCCAGCAGGGAAAGACAGCCCGGCGGAGGGGCCAACGTCCTGACTTTC. Translating it yields CASRERQPGGGANVLTF.

This chain uses TRBV6-5 with TRBJ2-7; 9 bases agree with TRBD1. The CDR3 has 16 residues. V lost 2 bases to trimming and J lost 3 bases; unmatched junction nucleotides: 8. Germline lookup yields CDR1 MNHEY and CDR2 SVGAGI. The DNA of the CDR3 is TGTGCCAGCAGTTACAATCCGGGACAGGGAATCTACGAGCAGTACTTC. It specifies CASSYNPGQGIYEQYF.

The chain recombines TRBV5-4 with TRBJ2-1; possibly TRBD1 for D (6 bases). The germline V gene has CDR1 SGHNT and CDR2 YYREEE (reference sequence). This CDR3 contains 13 residues. Deletions cut 2 bases from V and 10 bases from J, with 13 bases between. CDR3 loop: CASSLGGEREQFF. DNA of the CDR3: TGTGCCAGCAGCTTAGGGGGAGAACGGGAGCAGTTCTTC.

V usage is TRBV4-2 and J usage is TRBJ2-3; 8 positions agree with TRBD2. The CDR3 runs to 17 residues. The V gene end was trimmed by 3 bases and the J gene end by 2 bases; junction bases not matched to a gene: 10. Per germline, CDR1 LGHNA and CDR2 YNFKEQ. DNA for the CDR3: TGTGCCAGCAGCCACGACGGGGGGGGGCCATTCACAGATACGCAGTATTTT. This sequence encodes CASSHDGGGPFTDTQYF.

V is TRBV11-1 and J is TRBJ2-1; 9 bases agree with TRBD1. The CDR3 is made up of 15 amino acids. The germline V gene has CDR1 SGHAT and CDR2 FQDESV (reference sequence). Germline trimming cut 4 bases from V and 5 bases from J; bases unmatched to any gene: 6. Written as DNA, the CDR3 is TGTGCCAGCAGCTCCCGGGACAGGGCTGACAATGAGCAGTTCTTC. This sequence encodes CASSSRDRADNEQFF.

CDR3 loop: CASSPRGGGYEQYF. The CDR3 nucleotides are TGTGCCAGCAGCCCTAGGGGGGGTGGCTACGAGCAGTACTTC. The V call is TRBV7-2, the J call TRBJ2-7; possibly TRBD2 for D (7 bases). Germline V gene data show CDR1 as SGHTA and CDR2 as FQGNSA. Trimming shortened V by 5 bases and J by 3 bases, and 14 bases separated the two germline ends. The length of the CDR3 is 14 residues. Using reference TRBV7-2 and TRBJ2-7 for the parts outside the CDR3, the full variable domain is GAGVSQSPSNKVTEKGKDVELRCDPISGHTALYWYRQSLGQGLEFLIYFQGNSAPDKSGLPSDRFSAERTGGSVSTLTIQRTQQEDSAVYLCASSPRGGGYEQYFGPGTRLTVT.

The J gene is TRBJ1-2, the V gene TRBV2, with 7 bases lining up with TRBD1. Germline CDR1 is SNHLY and CDR2 is FYNNEI. The CDR3 length is 15 residues. After removal of 6 bases from V and 0 bases from J, the junction contained 7 bases not matched to a gene. Here the CDR3 reads CASRRGTVANYGYTF. CDR3 coding DNA: TGTGCCAGCAGGAGGGGGACAGTCGCTAACTATGGCTACACCTTC.

The table lists this clone with a few counts. The gene calls are TRBV5-1 and TRBJ1-2; D possibly corresponds to TRBD1 (5 bases). The V and J ends lost 4 bases and 5 bases respectively, with 12 bases between them. This CDR3 spans 13 amino acids. Germline V CDR1 and CDR2: SGHRS, YFSETQ. This CDR3 is CASSKGREYGYTF. The DNA for the CDR3 is TGCGCCAGCAGCAAGGGACGGGAGTATGGCTACACCTTC.

This chain joins TRBV6-5 and TRBJ1-2, with unresolved D. V shed 8 bases and J shed 8 bases, with 12 bases lying between them. Germline lookup yields CDR1 MNHEY and CDR2 SVGAGI. CDR3 length: 11 amino acids. The CDR3 protein is CASGSERGYTF. The CDR3 nucleotides read TGTGCCAGCGGTAGCGAGCGGGGCTACACCTTC.

The chain links TRBV12-5 to TRBJ1-1; D not resolved. The CDR3 covers 13 residues. Germline V gene sequence: CDR1 LGHNT, CDR2 FRNRAP. V lost 2 bases, J lost 7 bases, and 11 bases lay in between. CDR3 sequence: CASGLSRGDEAFF. DNA of the CDR3: TGTGCTAGTGGTTTGTCTAGAGGTGATGAAGCTTTCTTT.

This CDR3 reads CASSLDTGDGQPQHF. CDR3 nucleotide sequence: TGTGCCAGCAGCTTGGATACGGGGGATGGCCAGCCCCAGCATTTT. V and J are TRBV5-4 and TRBJ1-5; possible D gene TRBD1, 5 bases. Per the germline V gene, CDR1 is SGHNT and CDR2 is YYREEE (reference sequence). Trimming pared 0 bases from V and 7 bases from J, leaving 14 bases between. There are 15 residues in the CDR3.

Details on this clone: The same CDR3 arises from other DNA sequences in this sample as well. The gene calls are TRBV5-6 and TRBJ2-1; 7 bases match TRBD2. V lost 5 bases to trimming and J lost 4 bases; unmatched junction nucleotides: 15. The V gene's germline CDR1 is SGHDT and CDR2 YYEEEE. This CDR3 contains 17 residues. CDR3 residues: CASSHTAGTIGYNEQFF. CDR3 bases: TGTGCCAGCAGTCATACCGCCGGGACTATCGGGTACAATGAGCAGTTCTTC.

The rearrangement uses TRBV15 and TRBJ2-5; D not resolved. Looked up from germline, CDR1 is LNHNV and CDR2 is YYDKDF (reference sequence). The CDR3 is made up of 11 amino acids. The V and J ends lost 5 bases and 5 bases respectively, with 6 bases between them. This chain's CDR3 is CATSEAETQYF. The CDR3 coding sequence is TGTGCCACCAGCGAGGCGGAGACCCAGTACTTC.

The rearrangement joins TRBV7-2 to TRBJ2-7; a weak D match, TRBD1 (6 bases). This CDR3 contains 14 residues. Germline CDR1 and CDR2: SGHTA and FQGNSA. V lost 1 base to trimming and J lost 3 bases, with 10 bases between them. The CDR3 region is CASSLGTRGYEQYF. The DNA of the CDR3 is TGTGCCAGCAGCTTAGGGACCAGGGGCTACGAGCAGTACTTC.

The J gene is TRBJ1-1, the V gene TRBV5-8; D uncertain. Trimming took off 5 bases at V and 8 bases at J, with 10 bases between the two ends. Germline CDR1 reads SGHTS; CDR2 reads YDEGEE. This CDR3 has 11 amino acids. The CDR3 protein is CASSMTREAFF. CDR3 sequence (DNA): TGTGCCAGCAGTATGACACGGGAAGCTTTCTTT. Combining the CDR3 with reference TRBV5-8 and TRBJ1-1 gives the whole variable domain EAGVTQSPTHLIKTRGQQATLRCSPISGHTSVYWYQQALGLGLQFLLWYDEGEERNRGNFPPRFSGRQFPNYSSELNVNALELEDSALYLCASSMTREAFFGQGTRLTVV.

This clone was observed a single time. The chain combines TRBV13 with TRBJ2-3, with 9 bases matching TRBD2. This CDR3 contains 16 residues. Germline V gene lookup returns CDR1 PRHDT and CDR2 FYEKMQ (reference sequence). V lost 8 bases and J lost 5; bases outside the gene matches: 14. The CDR3 spells CASSGAGGRFQDTQYF. The CDR3 nucleotides are TGTGCCAGCTCCGGGGCGGGGGGGCGTTTCCAAGATACGCAGTATTTT. Drawing the rest from reference TRBV13 and TRBJ2-3, the complete variable domain is AAGVIQSPRHLIKEKRETATLKCYPIPRHDTVYWYQQGPGQDPQFLISFYEKMQSDKGSIPDRFSAQQFSDYHSELNMSSLELGDSALYFCASSGAGGRFQDTQYFGPGTRLTVL.

This clone was seen just once. The chain links TRBV6-5 to TRBJ1-5; no firm D call. There are 13 residues in the CDR3. V lost 7 bases, J lost 7 bases, and 14 bases lay in between. The V gene's germline CDR1 is MNHEY and CDR2 SVGAGI. The CDR3 nucleotides are TGTGCCAGCACCGCATCCCCAGGACAGCCCCAGCATTTT. Translation gives CASTASPGQPQHF.

This clone was observed a few times. V is TRBV19 and J is TRBJ2-7; D perhaps matches TRBD2 (6 bases). CDR3 length: 15 residues. Germline loops: CDR1 LNHDA, CDR2 SQIVND (reference sequence). Trimming removed 1 base at V and 5 bases at J, with 15 bases between. CDR3 DNA: TGTGCCAGTAGTATAGGTTCAGGGTCGGGAGACGAGCAGTACTTC. Amino acids: CASSIGSGSGDEQYF. Variable domain in full (rest from reference TRBV19 and TRBJ2-7): DGGITQSPKYLFRKEGQNVTLSCEQNLNHDAMYWYRQDPGQGLRLIYYSQIVNDFQKGDIAEGYSVSREKKESFPLTVTSAQKNPTAFYLCASSIGSGSGDEQYFGPGTRLTVT.

The chain links TRBV28 to TRBJ1-1; weak D call: TRBD1 (5 bases). Germline CDR1 reads MDHEN; CDR2 reads SYDVKM. The ends were cut back, 5 bases at V and 7 bases at J, with 14 bases in the middle. The CDR3 loop spans 13 amino acids. This chain's CDR3 is CASSGDREVEAFF. CDR3 DNA sequence: TGTGCCAGCAGTGGGGACCGGGAGGTTGAAGCTTTCTTT.

The V call is TRBV7-8, the J call TRBJ1-5; TRBD1 is a possible D gene (5 bases). Trimming stripped 2 bases from V and 2 bases from J, with 13 bases between. Germline V gene sequence: CDR1 SGHVS, CDR2 FQNEAQ. The CDR3 is 16 amino acids. The CDR3 DNA is TGTGCCAGCAGCTTATTCCAGGGCGGGGGCAATCAGCCCCAGCATTTT. Translating it yields CASSLFQGGGNQPQHF.

The chain recombines TRBV29-1 with TRBJ2-5, with 12 bases identical to TRBD1. CDR3 length: 14 residues. V shed 6 bases and J 4 bases; nucleotides not matched to a gene: 6. The germline gives CDR1 SQVTM, CDR2 ANQGSEA. The CDR3 sequence is CSVGGQGARETQYF. The CDR3 DNA reads TGCAGCGTGGGGGGACAGGGGGCCCGAGAGACCCAGTACTTC.

The CDR3 loop reads CASSPPGTAGGNTIYF. The DNA of the CDR3 is TGTGCCAGCTCACCACCTGGGACCGCGGGGGGAAACACCATATATTTT. The chain has TRBV18 and TRBJ1-3, with D maybe TRBD1 (5 bases). The V gene's germline CDR1 is KGHSH and CDR2 LQKENI. V lost 0 bases to trimming and J lost 4 bases, with 13 bases between them. The CDR3 runs to 16 residues.

This rearrangement joins TRBV19 to TRBJ2-1; 11 nucleotides match TRBD1. V shed 5 bases and J 12 bases; nucleotides not matched to a gene: 6. The CDR3 covers 13 residues. Germline CDR1 and CDR2: LNHDA and SQIVND (reference sequence). CDR3 bases: TGTGCCAGTAGTCCGGGACAGGGGGGGCGGCAGTTCTTC. This encodes CASSPGQGGRQFF.